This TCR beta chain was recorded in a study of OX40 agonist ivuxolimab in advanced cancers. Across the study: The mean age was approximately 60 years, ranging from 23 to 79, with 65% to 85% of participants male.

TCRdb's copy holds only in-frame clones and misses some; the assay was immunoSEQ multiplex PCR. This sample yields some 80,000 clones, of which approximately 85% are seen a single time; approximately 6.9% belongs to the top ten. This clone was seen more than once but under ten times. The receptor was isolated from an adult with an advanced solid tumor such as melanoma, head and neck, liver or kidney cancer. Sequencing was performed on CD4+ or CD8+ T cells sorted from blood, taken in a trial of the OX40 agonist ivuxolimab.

The CDR3, as DNA: TGTGCCAGCAGCGGGAGCGAGCAAGAGACCCAGTACTTC. It is translated as CASSGSEQETQYF. The rearrangement joins TRBV11-2 to TRBJ2-5, with D maybe TRBD2 (5 bases). V lost 5 bases and J 2 bases, leaving 9 bases between the germline ends. Germline V gene sequence: CDR1 SGHAT, CDR2 FQNNGV. There are 13 residues in the CDR3.